These 23 T cell receptor beta chains were sequenced from one sample in a study of T-cell reconstitution after alpha-beta-depleted transplantation in children. Unique molecular identifiers tagged the TCRbeta library. TCRdb reprocessed the PCR reads via MiXCR and lists one record per CDR3 protein. The table records about 420,000 distinct CDR3 sequences, 15% to 20% of them present only once. This sample comprised PBMCs, mostly from graft donor cells, obtained 360 days after TCRalphabeta/CD19-depleted stem cell transplant. These receptor sequences come from a boy younger than two who had a stem cell transplant for Wiskott-Aldrich syndrome, so the T cells may come from the graft donor.

The genes are TRBV7-2 and TRBJ2-7, with D possibly TRBD1 on 5 matching bases. V was cut by 3 bases and J by 3 bases, with 12 bases left in between. Germline V gene lookup returns CDR1 SGHTA and CDR2 FQGNSA. The CDR3 has 14 amino acids. DNA for the CDR3: TGTGCCAGCAGCTTTAACAGGCTAATCTACGAGCAGTACTTC. Protein: CASSFNRLIYEQYF.

This rearrangement joins TRBV7-2 to TRBJ1-2; 8 bases are shared with TRBD1. CDR1 and CDR2 from the germline V gene are SGHTA and FQGNSA. The CDR3 totals 15 residues. V dropped 1 base and J dropped 4; count of bases not matched to a gene: 5. The CDR3 loop reads CASSLGPDRVYGYTF. Written as DNA, the CDR3 is TGTGCCAGCAGCTTAGGCCCGGACAGGGTCTATGGCTACACCTTC. The full variable domain, rest sourced from reference TRBV7-2 and TRBJ1-2, is GAGVSQSPSNKVTEKGKDVELRCDPISGHTALYWYRQSLGQGLEFLIYFQGNSAPDKSGLPSDRFSAERTGGSVSTLTIQRTQQEDSAVYLCASSLGPDRVYGYTFGSGTRLTVV.

The V gene is TRBV6-1, the J gene TRBJ2-7; D gene uncertain. V lost 0 bases, J lost 5 bases, and 11 bases lay in between. Germline V gene sequence: CDR1 MNHNS, CDR2 SASEGT. The CDR3 contains 14 residues. CDR3 in DNA: TGTGCCAGCAGTGAAGCGCTTCAGACAAACGAGCAGTACTTC. Amino acid sequence: CASSEALQTNEQYF.

This clonotype was seen many times. The chain is built from TRBV29-1 and TRBJ2-1; 9 bases are shared with TRBD1. The CDR3 totals 11 residues. V lost 7 bases, J lost 13 bases, and 8 bases stayed unmatched. The germline CDR1 and CDR2 sequences are SQVTM and ANQGSEA. The CDR3 region has the DNA TGCAGCGCCGTCATACAGGGGGCCCAGTTCTTC. Translation gives CSAVIQGAQFF.

In its sample, this clonotype was seen a few times. The gene calls are TRBV5-1 and TRBJ2-7, with TRBD1 matching over 7 bases. Germline V gene lookup returns CDR1 SGHRS and CDR2 YFSETQ. This CDR3 is 13 amino acids long. With V trimmed by 4 bases and J by 7 bases, 8 bases remained unmatched. The CDR3 DNA reads as TGCGCCAGCAGCCCGGACAGGCCAGGGGAGCAGTACTTC. Its translation: CASSPDRPGEQYF. Combining the CDR3 with reference TRBV5-1 and TRBJ2-7 gives the whole variable domain KAGVTQTPRYLIKTRGQQVTLSCSPISGHRSVSWYQQTPGQGLQFLFEYFSETQRNKGNFPGRFSGRQFSNSRSEMNVSTLELGDSALYLCASSPDRPGEQYFGPGTRLTVT.

The chain is built from TRBV12-3 or TRBV12-4 and TRBJ2-7; D is possibly TRBD2 (6 bases). V was shortened by 3 bases and J by 7 bases, with 16 bases between the two germline ends. There are 14 residues in the CDR3. The CDR3 DNA sequence: TGTGCCAGCAGTTTCTCCGCGCGGGACTGGGAGCAGTACTTC. Amino acid sequence: CASSFSARDWEQYF.

Regarding this clonotype: A read error may produce the germline difference seen at one junction end. The V gene is TRBV12-3 or TRBV12-4, the J gene TRBJ1-2, with D uncertain. The CDR3 spans 11 residues. Written as DNA, the CDR3 is TGTGCCAGCAGTTTTAACGATGGCTACACCTTC. As protein: CASSFNDGYTF.

This clonotype was observed a handful of times. V and J are TRBV11-2 and TRBJ2-7; TRBD2 matches at 15 bases. The CDR3 is made up of 19 amino acids. Germline V gene sequence: CDR1 SGHAT, CDR2 FQNNGV. J lost 4 bases, V lost 2 bases, and 12 bases had no gene match. The CDR3 DNA follows: TGTGCCAGCAGCTTATTGGTCGGACTAGCGGGAGGGAATACGTACGAGCAGTACTTC. Amino acids: CASSLLVGLAGGNTYEQYF.

The rearrangement links TRBV13 to TRBJ2-1; the D is unclear. Germline assignment: CDR1 PRHDT and CDR2 FYEKMQ (reference sequence). This CDR3 has 16 residues. V lost 8 bases to trimming and J lost 4 bases, with 21 bases between them. The CDR3: CASGYLSSATYNEQFF. The CDR3 coding sequence is TGTGCCAGCGGGTACCTTTCCTCGGCGACATACAATGAGCAGTTCTTC.

Here the CDR3 DNA reads TGTGCCTGTCGGGACATACGAAAAGAGACCCAGTACTTC. It specifies CACRDIRKETQYF. The chain links TRBV30 to TRBJ2-5, with D tentatively TRBD1 (6 bases). CDR1 is GTSNPN, CDR2 SVGIG, per germline (reference sequence). The germline V and J ends were trimmed by 6 bases and 3 bases, with 14 bases remaining between them. The CDR3 runs to 13 residues.

This clonotype was seen at least ten times. This chain connects TRBV28 to TRBJ2-4; TRBD1 agrees at 9 bases. CDR1 and CDR2 (germline): MDHEN, SYDVKM. This CDR3 has 15 residues. J gave up 6 bases and V 4 bases, and 7 bases lay outside the gene matches. The CDR3 loop is CASSSAGTGTNIQYF. The CDR3, as DNA: TGTGCCAGCAGTTCCGCCGGGACAGGGACAAACATTCAGTACTTC.

The chain recombines TRBV20-1 with TRBJ2-7, with D possibly being TRBD2 (6 bases). Germline V gene sequence: CDR1 DFQATT, CDR2 SNEGSKA (reference sequence). Trimming left V 3 bases short and J 9 bases short, with 21 bases between. This CDR3 is built from 14 residues. The CDR3 sequence is CSASQGRGWDLQYF. The DNA of the CDR3 is TGCAGTGCTAGCCAGGGAAGGGGCTGGGACTTGCAGTACTTC.

The chain is built from TRBV11-2 and TRBJ2-3; a possible D gene is TRBD1 (6 bases). Between the trimmed V and J ends, which lost 1 base and 1 base, there was a span of 15 bases. CDR1 and CDR2 (germline): SGHAT, FQNNGV. CDR3 length equals 17 residues. The CDR3 DNA reads as TGTGCCAGCAGCTTAGGCCCACAGGGCCTCGGCACAGATACGCAGTATTTT. Translated: CASSLGPQGLGTDTQYF.

This clonotype came up a few times. The V and J genes are TRBV6-6 and TRBJ2-7, with D perhaps TRBD1 (5 bases). The V and J ends lost 6 bases and 3 bases respectively, with 12 bases between them. Germline loops: CDR1 MNHNY, CDR2 SVGAGI (reference sequence). This CDR3 comprises 13 residues. The CDR3 DNA sequence: TGTGCCAGCAGGAAGGACAACCTCTACGAGCAGTACTTC. The encoded protein is CASRKDNLYEQYF.

The rearrangement uses TRBV5-1 and TRBJ2-7, with TRBD1 identical over 8 bases. The trim removed 4 bases at V and 3 bases at J, leaving 3 bases unmatched. Germline-derived CDR1 and CDR2 are SGHRS and YFSETQ. The CDR3 covers 13 residues. Here the CDR3 reads CASSGQGFYEQYF. The CDR3 DNA follows: TGCGCCAGCAGCGGACAGGGTTTCTACGAGCAGTACTTC.

This clonotype came up many times. The V and J genes are TRBV11-2 and TRBJ2-7, with D unclear. V dropped 4 bases and J dropped 5 bases, with 6 bases sitting between them. There are 11 residues in the CDR3. In germline, CDR1 is SGHAT, CDR2 FQNNGV. This chain's CDR3 is CASSSYDEQYF. DNA of the CDR3: TGTGCCAGCAGCTCCTATGACGAGCAGTACTTC.

This clonotype was seen more than once but under ten times. The chain carries TRBV5-1 and TRBJ2-3; 8 nucleotides line up with TRBD2. CDR1 and CDR2 from the germline V gene are SGHRS and YFSETQ. CDR3 length equals 15 residues. Trimming removed 0 bases from V and 4 bases from J; junction bases left unmatched: 4. Here the CDR3 reads CASSLVAGRSDTQYF. CDR3 DNA: TGCGCCAGCAGCTTGGTAGCGGGAAGGTCAGATACGCAGTATTTT.

The table lists this clonotype with many counts. The chain couples TRBV29-1 to TRBJ2-1; the D gene is possibly TRBD2 (5 bases). V was trimmed by 4 bases and J by 7 bases, leaving 5 bases between them. The CDR3 contains 10 residues. CDR1 and CDR2 from the germline V gene are SQVTM and ANQGSEA. The CDR3 sequence: CSVAGNEQFF. The CDR3 DNA is TGCAGCGTTGCGGGAAATGAGCAGTTCTTC.

This clonotype was observed many times. The rearrangement links TRBV29-1 to TRBJ2-1, with 10 bases that match TRBD2. CDR1 and CDR2 (germline): SQVTM, ANQGSEA. The CDR3 loop spans 14 amino acids. The junction had 4 bases not matched to a gene; V was cut back by 1 base and J by 7 bases. CDR3 region: CSVEVLAGLNEQFF. Written as DNA, the CDR3 is TGCAGCGTTGAAGTACTAGCGGGACTTAATGAGCAGTTCTTC.

This chain uses TRBV7-9 with TRBJ2-3; TRBD2 is a possible D gene (6 bases). V was trimmed by 0 bases and J by 3 bases, leaving 13 bases between them. The CDR3 is 16 amino acids. Looked up from germline, CDR1 is SEHNR and CDR2 is FQNEAQ (reference sequence). The CDR3 bases are TGTGCCAGCAGCTTAGCCCGAGGCCGGGGGACAGATACGCAGTATTTT. It encodes CASSLARGRGTDTQYF.

This clonotype has only one observation. The V and J genes are TRBV10-3 and TRBJ2-1; D perhaps matches TRBD2 (5 bases). CDR1 is ENHRY, CDR2 SYGVKD, per germline. The CDR3 runs to 12 residues. V gave up 6 bases and J gave up 9 bases, with 12 bases separating them. CDR3 in amino acids: CAISTRIVEQFF. CDR3 coding DNA: TGTGCCATCAGCACTAGGATTGTTGAGCAGTTCTTC.

This clonotype was observed a handful of times. The chain couples TRBV6-5 to TRBJ2-1; the D gene is possibly TRBD1 (5 bases). Looked up from germline, CDR1 is MNHEY and CDR2 is SVGAGI. CDR3 length: 17 residues. Deletions cut 4 bases from V and 7 bases from J, with 23 bases between. Written as DNA, the CDR3 is TGTGCCAGCAGTTTTCAATACAGGCCCTCCACCTCTAATGAGCAGTTCTTC. This encodes CASSFQYRPSTSNEQFF.

This clonotype was seen a few times. The V and J genes are TRBV7-2 and TRBJ2-7; D not certain. Germline lookup yields CDR1 SGHTA and CDR2 FQGNSA. The CDR3 runs to 13 residues. Deletions cut 1 base from V and 4 bases from J, with 8 bases between. CDR3 residues: CASSLGFGYEQYF. In nucleotides, the CDR3 is TGTGCCAGCAGCTTAGGGTTCGGGTACGAGCAGTACTTC.